This T cell receptor beta chain came from a study of T cell repertoires in cytomegalovirus infection (dated by TCRdb to the late 2010s). Some background on the complete study: Donor HLA type was relevant to the analysis, because carriage of CMV infection together with the matching HLA type was indicated by public TCR beta signatures. Results the study describes overall, beyond this receptor: The ex vivo response was dominated by HLA-C-restricted CMV-specific TCR beta clonotypes, which also provided the single most frequent clonotype in two of eight donors. In both this cohort and an independent cohort of several hundred donors, the cumulative frequency of public TCR beta family members distinguished carriers of CMV infection plus the relevant HLA type.

Sequencing relied on an Illumina HiSeq 1500. TCRdb trimmed public reads at Q25 via fastp, called clones via MiXCR and kept in-frame beta chains. Identical CDR3 proteins give one entry, which carries the most common genes and DNA. This sample has almost 550,000 distinct CDR3 sequences in its table, and 16% of those were observed once. The ten largest clones take up roughly a quarter of the sample. Remarks on this clonotype: The antigen it recognizes is unknown. No per-base quality is available; no much larger clone lies one base away.

The TCR comes from a human donor in good health (CMV status not recorded). Some clones in this sample may be carry-over from other donors' samples. The sequenced sample was CD8+ T cells from PBMCs.

The DNA sequence is given as TGCAGTGCAAGGACAGGGGTGTATAGCAATCAGCCCCAGCATTTT. The translation is CSARTGVYSNQPQHF. Recombination connected TRBV20-1 to TRBJ1-5; 9 central nucleotides agree with TRBD1. Counted from cysteine to phenylalanine, this CDR3 has 15 amino acids. Here the CDR3 DNA is all that survives: 45 bases in frame from base 1. CDR1 and CDR2 are drawn from the germline V gene (reference sequence): DFQATT, SNEGSKA. Ends trimmed: V by 6 bases, J by 0 bases; bases unmatched to a gene: 6.